The T cell receptor (beta chain) described here comes from a study of cytomegalovirus exposure and HLA in healthy donors. Primers: 60 Vbeta forward and 13 Jbeta reverse. The table came from immunoSEQ multiplex PCR; TCRdb's copy has only in-frame clones and leaves some out. The data show around 230,000 clones, more than 75% seen once. The germline V and J ends were trimmed by 0 bases and 4 bases, with 18 bases remaining between them. CDR1 and CDR2 (germline): MNHEY, SMNVEV (reference sequence). The CDR3 runs 18 residues. This sequence originates from a man in his forties or fifties in good health and CMV-seropositive. V usage is TRBV27 and J usage is TRBJ2-2; tentatively, D is TRBD2 (6 bases). Sequencing was performed on PBMCs. The CDR3 nucleotides read TGTGCCAGCAGTTTATCCGTCAAGGGGCATAGCGGCACCGGGGAGCTGTTTTTT. Protein product: CASSLSVKGHSGTGELFF.